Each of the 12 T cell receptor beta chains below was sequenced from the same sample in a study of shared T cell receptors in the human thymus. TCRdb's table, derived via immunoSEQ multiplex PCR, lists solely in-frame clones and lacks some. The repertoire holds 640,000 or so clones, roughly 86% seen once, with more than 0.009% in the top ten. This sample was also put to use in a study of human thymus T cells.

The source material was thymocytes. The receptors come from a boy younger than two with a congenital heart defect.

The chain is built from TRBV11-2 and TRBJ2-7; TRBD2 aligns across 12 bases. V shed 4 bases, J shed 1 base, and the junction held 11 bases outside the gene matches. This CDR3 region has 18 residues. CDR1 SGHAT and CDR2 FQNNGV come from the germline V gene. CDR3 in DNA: TGTGCCAGCAGCTCCCGAAGAAGGACTAGCGGGAATTCCTACGAGCAGTACTTC. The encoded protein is CASSSRRRTSGNSYEQYF.

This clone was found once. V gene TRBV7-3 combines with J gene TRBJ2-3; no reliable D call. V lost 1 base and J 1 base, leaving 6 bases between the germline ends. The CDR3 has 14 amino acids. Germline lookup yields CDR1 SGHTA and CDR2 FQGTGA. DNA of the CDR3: TGTGCCAGCAGCTTAATCCGGGGCACAGATACGCAGTATTTT. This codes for CASSLIRGTDTQYF.

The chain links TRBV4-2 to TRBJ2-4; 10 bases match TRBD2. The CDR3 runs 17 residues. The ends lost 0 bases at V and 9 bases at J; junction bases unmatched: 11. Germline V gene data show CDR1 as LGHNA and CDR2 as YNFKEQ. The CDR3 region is CASSQDQLAGPGGIQYF. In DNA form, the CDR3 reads TGTGCCAGCAGCCAAGATCAACTAGCGGGGCCGGGGGGCATTCAGTACTTC.

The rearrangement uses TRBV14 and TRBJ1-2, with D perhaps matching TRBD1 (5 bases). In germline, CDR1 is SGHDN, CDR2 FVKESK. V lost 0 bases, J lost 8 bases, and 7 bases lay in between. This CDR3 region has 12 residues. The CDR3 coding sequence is TGTGCCAGCAGCCAAGAGGGGGGAGGCTACACCTTC. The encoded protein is CASSQEGGGYTF.

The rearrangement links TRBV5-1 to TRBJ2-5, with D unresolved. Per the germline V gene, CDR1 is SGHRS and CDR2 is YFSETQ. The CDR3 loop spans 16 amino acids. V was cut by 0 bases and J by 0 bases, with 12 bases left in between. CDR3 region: CASSLDRGAHQETQYF. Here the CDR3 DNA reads TGCGCCAGCAGCTTGGATAGAGGAGCTCACCAAGAGACCCAGTACTTC.

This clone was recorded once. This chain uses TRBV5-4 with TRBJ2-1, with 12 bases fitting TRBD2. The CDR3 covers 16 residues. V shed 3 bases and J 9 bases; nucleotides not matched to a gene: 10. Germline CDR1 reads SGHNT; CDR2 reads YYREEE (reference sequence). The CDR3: CASSSTTSGSKGEQFF. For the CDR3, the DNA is TGTGCCAGCAGCTCGACGACTAGCGGGAGTAAGGGTGAGCAGTTCTTC.

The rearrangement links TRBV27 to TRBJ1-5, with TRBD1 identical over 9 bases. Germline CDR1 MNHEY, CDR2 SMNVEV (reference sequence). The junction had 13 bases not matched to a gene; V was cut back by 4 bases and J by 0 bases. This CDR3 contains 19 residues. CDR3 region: CASSSHRGPDEYSNQPQHF. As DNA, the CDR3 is TGTGCCAGCAGTTCCCACAGGGGGCCAGACGAGTATAGCAATCAGCCCCAGCATTTT.

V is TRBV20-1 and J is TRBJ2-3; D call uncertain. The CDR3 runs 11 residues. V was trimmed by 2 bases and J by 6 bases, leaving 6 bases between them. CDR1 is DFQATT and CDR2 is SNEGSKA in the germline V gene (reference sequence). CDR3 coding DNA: TGCAGTGCTAGACCTCGTGATACGCAGTATTTT. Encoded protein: CSARPRDTQYF.

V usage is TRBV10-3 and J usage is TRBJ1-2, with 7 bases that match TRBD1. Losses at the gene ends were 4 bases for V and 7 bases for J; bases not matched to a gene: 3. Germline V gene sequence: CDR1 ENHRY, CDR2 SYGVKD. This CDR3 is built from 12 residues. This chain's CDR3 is CAISGTGRGYTF. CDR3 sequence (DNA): TGTGCCATCAGTGGGACAGGTCGTGGCTACACCTTC.

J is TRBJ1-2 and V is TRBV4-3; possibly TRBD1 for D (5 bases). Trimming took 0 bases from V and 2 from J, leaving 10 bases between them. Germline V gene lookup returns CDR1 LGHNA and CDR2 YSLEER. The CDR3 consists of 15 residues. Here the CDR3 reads CASSQERQWNYGYTF. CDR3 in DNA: TGCGCCAGCAGCCAAGAAAGACAGTGGAACTATGGCTACACCTTC.

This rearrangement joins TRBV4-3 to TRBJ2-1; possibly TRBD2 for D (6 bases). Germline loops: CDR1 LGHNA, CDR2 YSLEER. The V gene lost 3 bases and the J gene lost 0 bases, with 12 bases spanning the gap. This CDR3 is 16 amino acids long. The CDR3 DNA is TGCGCCAGCAGCCATAGAGCGGGCTACTCCTACAATGAGCAGTTCTTC. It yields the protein CASSHRAGYSYNEQFF.

The CDR3 is CASSQTRDSYEQYF. CDR3 DNA sequence: TGCGCCAGCAGCCAAACCAGGGACTCCTACGAGCAGTACTTC. The chain couples TRBV4-1 to TRBJ2-7; D is possibly TRBD1 (5 bases). This CDR3 is built from 14 residues. Germline V CDR1 and CDR2: MGHRA, YSYEKL. Trimming removed 2 bases at V and 0 bases at J, with 8 bases between.